These T cell receptor beta chains were read from a single sample in a study of OX40 agonist ivuxolimab in advanced cancers. Profiled with immunoSEQ multiplex PCR; TCRdb holds only in-frame clones, not every one. The table lists about 33,000 clones, approximately 88% of them singletons. Sequences were derived from CD4+ or CD8+ T cells sorted from blood, sampled in a trial of the OX40 agonist ivuxolimab. The receptors here all came from an adult with an advanced solid tumor such as melanoma, head and neck, liver or kidney cancer. Each CDR3 is given without its conserved first and last residue.

V gene: TRBV11-2; J gene: TRBJ2-5; CDR3 protein: ASSLWDRGGQETQY
V gene: TRBV4-3; J gene: TRBJ2-5; CDR3 protein: ASSLTTAYQETQY
V gene: TRBV14; J gene: TRBJ1-6; CDR3 protein: ASSQDLGPLYNSPLH
V gene: TRBV2; J gene: TRBJ2-7; CDR3 protein: ASSWDRLA
V gene: TRBV9; J gene: TRBJ2-1; CDR3 protein: ASSVGGGSNNEQF
V gene: TRBV5-6; J gene: TRBJ2-1; CDR3 protein: ASSLERVLLGGYNEQF
V gene: TRBV11-2; J gene: TRBJ2-2; CDR3 protein: ASSLGPAGDTGELF
V gene: TRBV9; J gene: TRBJ2-7; CDR3 protein: ASSPHGGTYEQY
V gene: TRBV27; J gene: TRBJ2-7; CDR3 protein: ASSLGGYSYEQY
V gene: TRBV2; J gene: TRBJ1-1; CDR3 protein: ASRNSILAEAF
V gene: TRBV9; J gene: TRBJ2-7; CDR3 protein: ASSLGATSKGYEQY
V gene: TRBV7-6; J gene: TRBJ2-1; CDR3 protein: ASSLVSTGPKYNEQF
V gene: TRBV13; J gene: TRBJ2-7; CDR3 protein: ASSLGQSTYEQY
V gene: TRBV29-1; J gene: TRBJ2-7; CDR3 protein: SVTPGTSFTYEQY
V gene: TRBV6-5; J gene: TRBJ1-5; CDR3 protein: ASSYSTANQPQH